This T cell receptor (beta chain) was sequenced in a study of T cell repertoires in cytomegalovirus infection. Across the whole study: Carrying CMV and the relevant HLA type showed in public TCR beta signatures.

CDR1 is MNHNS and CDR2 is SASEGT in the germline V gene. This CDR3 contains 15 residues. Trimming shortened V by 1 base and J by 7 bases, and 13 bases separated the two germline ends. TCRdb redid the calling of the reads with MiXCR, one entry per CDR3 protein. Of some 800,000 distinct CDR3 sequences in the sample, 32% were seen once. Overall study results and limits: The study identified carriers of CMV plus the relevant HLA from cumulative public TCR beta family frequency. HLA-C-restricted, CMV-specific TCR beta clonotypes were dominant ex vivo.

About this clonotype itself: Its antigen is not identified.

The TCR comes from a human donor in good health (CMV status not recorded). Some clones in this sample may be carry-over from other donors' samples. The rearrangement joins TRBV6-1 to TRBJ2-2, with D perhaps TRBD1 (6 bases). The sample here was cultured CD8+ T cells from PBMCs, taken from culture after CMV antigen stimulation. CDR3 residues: CASSEGDTRDGELFF. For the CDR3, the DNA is TGTGCCAGCAGTGAAGGGGACACACGAGACGGGGAGCTGTTTTTT.